The 24 T cell receptor beta chains given below trace back to one sample, sequenced in a study of cytomegalovirus exposure and HLA in healthy donors. This PCR relied on a set of 60 Vbeta primers and 13 Jbeta primers. The assay was immunoSEQ multiplex PCR, and TCRdb's table has in-frame clones only and misses some. The data show some 120,000 clones, with 75% to 80% seen just once and less than 4.5% held by the top ten. Sequencing was carried out using PBMCs. The source of these receptors is a man aged 35-49 years in good health and CMV-seronegative.

This chain joins TRBV7-6 and TRBJ2-5; TRBD2 might be the D (6 bases). This CDR3 has 15 amino acids. CDR1 and CDR2 (germline): SGHVS, FNYEAQ. The V end lost 1 base, the J end lost 5 bases, and 14 bases lay between the germline ends. CDR3 nucleotides: TGTGCCAGCAGCTTAGGTCGGGGGTTCAGGGAGACCCAGTACTTC. Translating it yields CASSLGRGFRETQYF.

The V gene is TRBV9, the J gene TRBJ2-3; possible D gene TRBD2, 5 bases. V lost 0 bases and J 1 base, leaving 6 bases between the germline ends. Germline V gene data show CDR1 as SGDLS and CDR2 as YYNGEE. The CDR3 length is 14 residues. CDR3 loop: CASSVGGRTDTQYF. CDR3 nucleotide sequence: TGTGCCAGCAGCGTAGGAGGGCGCACAGATACGCAGTATTTT.

This clone was seen more than once but under ten times. The chain links TRBV15 to TRBJ1-5; 9 bases match TRBD1. The V and J ends lost 0 bases and 9 bases, in that order; junction bases with no gene match: 6. CDR1 LNHNV and CDR2 YYDKDF come from the germline V gene (reference sequence). The CDR3 consists of 15 residues. For the CDR3, the DNA is TGTGCCACCAGCAGAGATAAACAGGGGGCCCGGCCCCAGCATTTT. This translates into CATSRDKQGARPQHF.

J is TRBJ2-3 and V is TRBV19; 10 bases match TRBD2. Germline CDR1 and CDR2: LNHDA and SQIVND (reference sequence). With 3 bases clipped from V and 4 bases from J, the junction kept 7 bases outside the gene matches. This CDR3 comprises 16 residues. CDR3 protein: CASSMRALAGADTQYF. The CDR3 DNA sequence: TGTGCCAGTAGTATGAGGGCCCTAGCGGGGGCAGATACGCAGTATTTT.

V and J are TRBV5-1 and TRBJ2-7; 7 bases line up with TRBD1. V dropped 3 bases and J dropped 0; count of bases not matched to a gene: 6. Germline loops: CDR1 SGHRS, CDR2 YFSETQ. The CDR3 runs 15 residues. CDR3 loop: CASSWTGPPSYEQYF. In nucleotides, the CDR3 is TGCGCCAGCAGCTGGACAGGTCCCCCCTCCTACGAGCAGTACTTC.

The gene calls are TRBV9 and TRBJ2-7; maybe TRBD1 (6 bases). This CDR3 region has 17 residues. V lost 3 bases and J lost 6, with 25 bases in between. From germline, CDR1 is SGDLS and CDR2 YYNGEE. The CDR3 here is CASSANPDPGQPIEQYF. In DNA, the CDR3 is TGTGCCAGCAGCGCTAACCCTGACCCCGGACAGCCAATCGAGCAGTACTTC.

V is TRBV1 and J is TRBJ1-1. TRBV1 is a listed pseudogene. CDR3 size: 18 residues. CDR3 nucleotide sequence: TGCACCAGCAGCCAAAAAGGCAATTGGGGGGAACTGAACACTGAAGCTTTCTTT. Its protein is CTSSQKGNWGELNTEAFF.

The V and J genes are TRBV6-5 and TRBJ2-5; 8 bases map to TRBD2. CDR1 is MNHEY, CDR2 SVGAGI, per germline. The CDR3 sequence is 15 residues long. J was trimmed by 4 bases and V by 2 bases; bases with no gene match: 6. CDR3 region: CASSYGTRTSETQYF. The DNA for the CDR3 is TGTGCCAGCAGTTACGGGACTAGGACATCAGAGACCCAGTACTTC.

The chain combines TRBV28 with TRBJ1-1, with a weak D call TRBD1 (6 bases). The V and J ends lost 4 bases and 3 bases respectively, with 15 bases between them. Looked up from germline, CDR1 is MDHEN and CDR2 is SYDVKM. This CDR3 contains 15 residues. CDR3 coding DNA: TGTGCCAGCAGTTCTCCGGGGGGGCAGGACACTGAAGCTTTCTTT. Translating it yields CASSSPGGQDTEAFF.

The rearrangement joins TRBV7-9 to TRBJ1-4; weak D call: TRBD1 (5 bases). V dropped 6 bases and J dropped 8 bases, with 16 bases sitting between them. This CDR3 has 14 amino acids. Looked up from germline, CDR1 is SEHNR and CDR2 is FQNEAQ (reference sequence). The CDR3, as DNA: TGTGCCAGCAGGCACCGGGACTCTGGGGAAAAACTGTTTTTT. Amino acid sequence: CASRHRDSGEKLFF.

The chain uses TRBV28 and TRBJ1-3, with 8 positions matching TRBD1. The CDR3 has 16 residues. Germline CDR1 is MDHEN and CDR2 is SYDVKM. V trimming: 2 bases; J trimming: 3 bases; junction bases outside the gene matches: 6. For the CDR3, the DNA is TGTGCCAGCAGTTTACCGCCGGGACAGGATGGAAACACCATATATTTT. Translating gives CASSLPPGQDGNTIYF.

The chain has TRBV6-6 and TRBJ1-6; weak D call: TRBD1 (5 bases). This CDR3 has 11 amino acids. Looked up from germline, CDR1 is MNHNY and CDR2 is SVGAGI (reference sequence). Trimming took 5 bases from V and 15 from J, leaving 11 bases between them. The CDR3 reads CASSKGQVLHF. The DNA of the CDR3 is TGTGCCAGCAGTAAAGGACAAGTCCTCCACTTT.

The CDR3 region is CASVLAGGPDTQYF. DNA for the CDR3: TGTGCCAGCGTACTAGCGGGGGGACCAGATACGCAGTATTTT. This rearrangement joins TRBV21-1 to TRBJ2-3; TRBD2, as called in the table, went unchecked against the DNA. TRBV21-1 counts as a pseudogene. The CDR3 length is 14 residues.

The J gene is TRBJ2-5, the V gene TRBV5-1, with TRBD2 matching 7 bases. The germline V gene encodes CDR1 SGHRS and CDR2 YFSETQ. Losses at the gene ends were 2 bases for V and 5 bases for J; bases not matched to a gene: 3. The CDR3 is 13 residues long. CDR3 DNA: TGCGCCAGCAGCTTCGAGGGAGGGGAGACCCAGTACTTC. It is translated as CASSFEGGETQYF.

This clone has more than one count but fewer than ten. The chain recombines TRBV6-6 with TRBJ1-6, with TRBD1 matching 7 bases. From germline, CDR1 is MNHNY and CDR2 SVGAGI (reference sequence). The CDR3 is 14 residues long. Trimming took 6 bases from V and 7 from J; bases not matched to a gene: 6. Here the CDR3 reads CASRTTGDNSPLHF. CDR3 nucleotide sequence: TGTGCCAGCAGGACCACAGGGGACAATTCACCCCTCCACTTT.

The rearrangement links TRBV9 to TRBJ2-7; D is uncertain. Between the trimmed V and J ends, which lost 2 bases and 6 bases, there was a span of 9 bases. CDR1 and CDR2 from the germline V gene are SGDLS and YYNGEE. The CDR3 is made up of 12 amino acids. CDR3 sequence: CASSVLGGEQYF. The CDR3 nucleotides read TGTGCCAGCAGCGTCCTAGGCGGCGAGCAGTACTTC.

This sequence joins TRBV15 and TRBJ2-1, with 11 bases matching TRBD2. J gave up 7 bases and V 0 bases, and 2 bases lay outside the gene matches. The CDR3 is 15 amino acids. Germline-derived CDR1 and CDR2 are LNHNV and YYDKDF (reference sequence). CDR3 sequence: CATSRERTSGNEQFF. CDR3 coding DNA: TGTGCCACCAGCAGAGAACGGACTAGCGGGAATGAGCAGTTCTTC.

V gene TRBV7-6 combines with J gene TRBJ2-3; D possibly corresponds to TRBD1 (5 bases). V was trimmed by 5 bases and J by 0 bases, leaving 15 bases between them. The CDR3 is 16 amino acids. Germline V gene sequence: CDR1 SGHVS, CDR2 FNYEAQ. In DNA, the CDR3 is TGTGCCAGCAGCCATAGGATGACAGCTAGCACAGATACGCAGTATTTT. It encodes CASSHRMTASTDTQYF.

The chain has TRBV6-5 and TRBJ1-6, with a possible D match to TRBD1 (5 bases). This CDR3 contains 14 residues. V was clipped by 11 bases and J by 3 bases, with 14 bases between them. The germline V gene has CDR1 MNHEY and CDR2 SVGAGI. CDR3 DNA sequence: TGTGCCGCTGCGCGGGGGGACTATAATTCACCCCTCCACTTT. Translation gives CAAARGDYNSPLHF.

J is TRBJ1-5 and V is TRBV28; 8 bases are a match to TRBD1. Germline V gene sequence: CDR1 MDHEN, CDR2 SYDVKM. This CDR3 has 15 residues. V was clipped by 2 bases and J by 1 base; unmatched bases: 1. Here the CDR3 reads CASSLDRGSNQPQHF. The CDR3 DNA reads as TGTGCCAGCAGTTTAGACAGGGGAAGCAATCAGCCCCAGCATTTT.

This clone came up once. J is TRBJ2-1 and V is TRBV2; D gene unclear. Per germline, CDR1 SNHLY and CDR2 FYNNEI. The CDR3 spans 12 residues. Trimming pared 3 bases from V and 15 bases from J, leaving 15 bases between. This chain's CDR3 is CASSDRGTSRFF. For the CDR3, the DNA is TGTGCCAGCAGTGATAGAGGAACAAGTAGGTTCTTC.

V and J are TRBV19 and TRBJ1-2, with a possible D match to TRBD1 (5 bases). Trimming left V 3 bases short and J 4 bases short, with 21 bases between. Germline CDR1 is LNHDA and CDR2 is SQIVND (reference sequence). CDR3 size: 17 residues. CDR3: CASSIIPAAGMGYGYTF. As DNA, the CDR3 is TGTGCCAGTAGTATCATCCCCGCCGCAGGGATGGGCTATGGCTACACCTTC. Full variable domain (outside the CDR3, taken from reference TRBV19 and TRBJ1-2): DGGITQSPKYLFRKEGQNVTLSCEQNLNHDAMYWYRQDPGQGLRLIYYSQIVNDFQKGDIAEGYSVSREKKESFPLTVTSAQKNPTAFYLCASSIIPAAGMGYGYTFGSGTRLTVV.

This clone was recorded once. V and J are TRBV27 and TRBJ2-1, with D tentatively TRBD1 (6 bases). The CDR3 consists of 14 residues. V lost 5 bases and J 7 bases, leaving 15 bases between the germline ends. Germline values: CDR1 MNHEY, CDR2 SMNVEV (reference sequence). This chain's CDR3 is CASSVGGIKNEQFF. The DNA of the CDR3 is TGTGCCAGCAGTGTAGGGGGTATAAAAAATGAGCAGTTCTTC.

The V gene is TRBV10-3, the J gene TRBJ2-3, with 11 bases lining up with TRBD2. V lost 10 bases and J lost 2; bases outside the gene matches: 5. The length of the CDR3 is 14 residues. Germline assignment: CDR1 ENHRY and CDR2 SYGVKD. As DNA, the CDR3 is TGTGCCACTCGACTAGCGGGGTCCACAGATACGCAGTATTTT. Translating gives CATRLAGSTDTQYF.